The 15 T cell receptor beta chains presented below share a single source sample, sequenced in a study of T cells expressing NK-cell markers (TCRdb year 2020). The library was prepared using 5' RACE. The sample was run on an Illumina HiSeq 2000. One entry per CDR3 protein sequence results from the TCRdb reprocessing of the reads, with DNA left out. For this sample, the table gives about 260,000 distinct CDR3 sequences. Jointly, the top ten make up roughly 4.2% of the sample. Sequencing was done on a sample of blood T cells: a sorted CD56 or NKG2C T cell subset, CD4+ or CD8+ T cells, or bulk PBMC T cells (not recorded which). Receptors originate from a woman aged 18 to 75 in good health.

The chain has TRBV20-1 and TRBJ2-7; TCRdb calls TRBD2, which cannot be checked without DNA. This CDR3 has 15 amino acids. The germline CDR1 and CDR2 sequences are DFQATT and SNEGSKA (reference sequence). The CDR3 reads CSARVAGGGFGEQYF.

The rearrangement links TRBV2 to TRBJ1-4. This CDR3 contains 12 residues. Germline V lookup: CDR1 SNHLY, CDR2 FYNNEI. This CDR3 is CASSGSLEKLFF. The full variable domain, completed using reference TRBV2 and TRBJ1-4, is EPEVTQTPSHQVTQMGQEVILRCVPISNHLYFYWYRQILGQKVEFLVSFYNNEISEKSEIFDDQFSVERPDGSNFTLKIRSTKLEDSAMYFCASSGSLEKLFFGSGTQLSVL.

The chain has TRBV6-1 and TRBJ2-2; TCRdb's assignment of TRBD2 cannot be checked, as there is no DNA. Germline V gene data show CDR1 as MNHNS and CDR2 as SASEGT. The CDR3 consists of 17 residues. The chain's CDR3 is CASSVLSGKTNTGELFF.

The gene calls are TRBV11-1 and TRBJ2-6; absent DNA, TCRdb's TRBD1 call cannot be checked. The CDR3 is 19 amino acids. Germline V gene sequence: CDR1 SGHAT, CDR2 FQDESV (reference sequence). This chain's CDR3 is CASSLVSYRVYSGANVLTF.

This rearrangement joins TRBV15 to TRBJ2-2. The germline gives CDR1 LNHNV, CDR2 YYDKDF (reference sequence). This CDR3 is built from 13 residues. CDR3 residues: CATERQNTGELFF. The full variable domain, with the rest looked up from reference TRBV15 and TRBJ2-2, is DAMVIQNPRYQVTQFGKPVTLSCSQTLNHNVMYWYQQKSSQAPKLLFHYYDKDFNNEADTPDNFQSRRPNTSFCFLDIRSPGLGDTAMYLCATERQNTGELFFGEGSRLTVL.

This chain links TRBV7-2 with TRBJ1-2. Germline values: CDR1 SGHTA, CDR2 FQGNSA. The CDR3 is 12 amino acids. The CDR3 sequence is CASSFQIYGYTF.

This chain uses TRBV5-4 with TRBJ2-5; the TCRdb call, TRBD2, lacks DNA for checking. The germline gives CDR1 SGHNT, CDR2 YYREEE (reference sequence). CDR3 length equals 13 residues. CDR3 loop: CASRFGSRETQYF.

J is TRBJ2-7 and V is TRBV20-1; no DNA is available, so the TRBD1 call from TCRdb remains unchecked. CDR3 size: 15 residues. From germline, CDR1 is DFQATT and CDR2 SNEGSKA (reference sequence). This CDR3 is CSATPGQGGIYEQYF.

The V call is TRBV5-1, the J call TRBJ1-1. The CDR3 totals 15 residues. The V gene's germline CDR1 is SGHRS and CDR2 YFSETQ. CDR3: CASSLEGTMNTEAFF. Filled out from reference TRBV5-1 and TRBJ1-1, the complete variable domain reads KAGVTQTPRYLIKTRGQQVTLSCSPISGHRSVSWYQQTPGQGLQFLFEYFSETQRNKGNFPGRFSGRQFSNSRSEMNVSTLELGDSALYLCASSLEGTMNTEAFFGQGTRLTVV.

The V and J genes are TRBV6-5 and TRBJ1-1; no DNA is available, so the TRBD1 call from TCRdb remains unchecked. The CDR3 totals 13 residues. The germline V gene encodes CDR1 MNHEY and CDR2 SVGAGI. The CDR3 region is CASSYLDRVEAFF.

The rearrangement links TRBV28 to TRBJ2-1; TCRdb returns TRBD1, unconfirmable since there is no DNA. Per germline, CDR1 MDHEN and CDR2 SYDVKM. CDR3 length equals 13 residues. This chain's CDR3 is CASSWDSYNEQFF. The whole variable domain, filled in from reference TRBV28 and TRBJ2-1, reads DVKVTQSSRYLVKRTGEKVFLECVQDMDHENMFWYRQDPGLGLRLIYFSYDVKMKEKGDIPEGYSVSREKKERFSLILESASTNQTSMYLCASSWDSYNEQFFGPGTRLTVL.

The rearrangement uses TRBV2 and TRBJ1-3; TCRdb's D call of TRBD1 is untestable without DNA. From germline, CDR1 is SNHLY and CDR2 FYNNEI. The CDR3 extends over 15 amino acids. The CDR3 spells CASSEWSGAGNTIYF. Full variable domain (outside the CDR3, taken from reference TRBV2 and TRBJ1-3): EPEVTQTPSHQVTQMGQEVILRCVPISNHLYFYWYRQILGQKVEFLVSFYNNEISEKSEIFDDQFSVERPDGSNFTLKIRSTKLEDSAMYFCASSEWSGAGNTIYFGEGSWLTVV.

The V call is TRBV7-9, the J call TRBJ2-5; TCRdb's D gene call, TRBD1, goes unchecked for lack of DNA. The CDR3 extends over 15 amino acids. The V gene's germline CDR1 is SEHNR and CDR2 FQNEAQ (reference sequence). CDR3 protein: CASSSRDSPQETQYF.

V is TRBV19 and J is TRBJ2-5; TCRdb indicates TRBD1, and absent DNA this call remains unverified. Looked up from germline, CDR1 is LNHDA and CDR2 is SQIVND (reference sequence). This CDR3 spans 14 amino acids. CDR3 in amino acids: CASMPGQNKETQYF.

The CDR3 is CASSQDPGQINTGELFF. The chain joins TRBV4-1 to TRBJ2-2; checking the TCRdb D call of TRBD1 is not possible without DNA. The germline CDR1 and CDR2 sequences are MGHRA and YSYEKL. The CDR3 spans 17 residues.